The TCR beta chain described here comes from a study of T cell repertoires in cytomegalovirus infection. Study at large: CMV epitopes that were recently identified and HLA-C-restricted were used alongside well-studied HLA-B-restricted ones. Indicated by public TCR beta signatures were CMV infection and matching HLA type.

TCRdb re-analysed the reads in MiXCR, keeping a single row per CDR3 protein. The sample includes over 250,000 distinct CDR3 sequences, roughly 21% of them seen just once. From germline, CDR1 is GTSNPN and CDR2 SVGIG (reference sequence). The CDR3 is made up of 14 amino acids. The V gene lost 0 bases and the J gene lost 4 bases, with 12 bases spanning the gap. Regarding this clonotype: Its antigen is undetermined.

General study results and limits: Carriage of CMV together with the relevant HLA was identifiable through cumulative public TCR beta family frequency. What dominated the ex vivo response were HLA-C-restricted CMV-specific TCR beta clonotypes.

The J gene is TRBJ1-1, the V gene TRBV30; D may be TRBD1 (5 bases). This receptor was obtained from a human donor in good health (CMV status not recorded). Some clones in this sample may be carry-over from other donors' samples. The sample here was cultured PBMCs, taken from culture after CMV antigen stimulation. CDR3 in DNA: TGTGCCTGGAGTGTACGCAGGGAGTCCACTGAAGCTTTCTTT. Translated: CAWSVRRESTEAFF.